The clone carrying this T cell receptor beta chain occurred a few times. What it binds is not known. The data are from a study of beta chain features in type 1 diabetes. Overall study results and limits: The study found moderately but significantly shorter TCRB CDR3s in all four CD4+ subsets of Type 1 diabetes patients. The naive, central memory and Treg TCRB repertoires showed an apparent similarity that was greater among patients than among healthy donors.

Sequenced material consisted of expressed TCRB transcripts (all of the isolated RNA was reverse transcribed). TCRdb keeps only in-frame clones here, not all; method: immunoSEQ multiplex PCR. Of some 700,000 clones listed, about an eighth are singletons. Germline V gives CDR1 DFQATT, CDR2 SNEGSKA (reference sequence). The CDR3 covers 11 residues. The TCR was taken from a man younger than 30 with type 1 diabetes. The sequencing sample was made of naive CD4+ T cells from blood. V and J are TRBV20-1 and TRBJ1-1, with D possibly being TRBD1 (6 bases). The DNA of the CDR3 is TGCAGAGGGGGGACGAACACTGAAGCTTTCTTT. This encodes CRGGTNTEAFF.